The 19 T cell receptor beta chains listed next were all sequenced from one sample in a study of PD-1 blockade in classical Hodgkin lymphoma. With no exception, relapse followed autologous stem cell transplantation in all patients, and brentuximab vedotin exposure varied. Data came from immunoSEQ multiplex PCR; TCRdb stores just in-frame clones and leaves some out. The sample includes 43,000 or so clones, almost 90% of them seen just once. Sequences were derived from peripheral blood mononuclear cells (PBMCs), sampled at baseline. Every receptor here comes from a human donor with classical Hodgkin lymphoma.

This rearrangement joins TRBV19 to TRBJ1-2; a possible D gene is TRBD1 (6 bases). The CDR3 has 13 residues. Trimming took 3 bases from V and 4 from J, leaving 9 bases between them. Per germline, CDR1 LNHDA and CDR2 SQIVND (reference sequence). CDR3 coding DNA: TGTGCCAGTAGTATCCGGGGGGCCTATGGCTACACCTTC. It specifies CASSIRGAYGYTF.

Concerning this clone itself: One junction end disagrees with the germline gene, perhaps due to a read error. The chain uses TRBV7-7 and TRBJ2-2, with D maybe TRBD2 (6 bases). The CDR3 totals 15 residues. Per the germline V gene, CDR1 is SSHAT and CDR2 is FNYEAQ (reference sequence). CDR3 sequence (DNA): TGTGCTAGCAGCTTAGCGGCAGGCAACACCGGGGAGCTGTTTTTT. This gives the protein CASSLAAGNTGELFF.

This clone was picked up a small number of times. The chain couples TRBV27 to TRBJ2-7; 7 bases are a match to TRBD1. The CDR3 has 14 amino acids. V dropped 6 bases and J dropped 4; count of bases not matched to a gene: 9. Germline values: CDR1 MNHEY, CDR2 SMNVEV (reference sequence). Written as DNA, the CDR3 is TGTGCCAGCAGCTTTAGGACAGGTGTTTACGAGCAGTACTTC. This translates into CASSFRTGVYEQYF.

The V call is TRBV13, the J call TRBJ1-5; D gene unclear. CDR3 length equals 13 residues. Trimming pared 1 base from V and 6 bases from J, leaving 7 bases between. The germline V gene encodes CDR1 PRHDT and CDR2 FYEKMQ (reference sequence). CDR3 protein: CASSLEGAQPQHF. Written as DNA, the CDR3 is TGTGCCAGCAGCTTAGAGGGAGCTCAGCCCCAGCATTTT.

This clone was found once. The chain links TRBV28 to TRBJ2-7, with 8 bases fitting TRBD2. CDR1 MDHEN and CDR2 SYDVKM come from the germline V gene. CDR3 length equals 16 residues. V lost 2 bases, J lost 5 bases, and 11 bases stayed unmatched. The CDR3 DNA reads as TGTGCCAGCAGTTTAGAGGCTAGCGGGTGGCCCCACGAGCAGTACTTC. This sequence encodes CASSLEASGWPHEQYF.

The chain couples TRBV28 to TRBJ2-5; 7 bases line up with TRBD2. This CDR3 comprises 14 residues. Germline CDR1 reads MDHEN; CDR2 reads SYDVKM. With 4 bases clipped from V and 0 bases from J, the junction kept 2 bases outside the gene matches. The CDR3 reads CASSSAGDQETQYF. In DNA, the CDR3 is TGTGCCAGCAGTTCCGCGGGGGACCAAGAGACCCAGTACTTC.

The rearrangement uses TRBV19 and TRBJ1-5, with TRBD1 identical over 10 bases. Germline V gene lookup returns CDR1 LNHDA and CDR2 SQIVND (reference sequence). J lost 6 bases, V lost 4 bases, and 9 bases had no gene match. The CDR3 has 16 residues. CDR3 coding DNA: TGTGCCAGTAGTAACTCCGGGACAGGGGTGACTCAGCCCCAGCATTTT. As protein: CASSNSGTGVTQPQHF.

DNA for the CDR3: TGTGCCAGCAGTGCAGGGGCGGCCTACGAGCAGTACTTC. Encoded protein: CASSAGAAYEQYF. The chain combines TRBV2 with TRBJ2-7; TRBD1 might be the D (6 bases). The germline V gene encodes CDR1 SNHLY and CDR2 FYNNEI. Between the trimmed V and J ends, which lost 4 bases and 2 bases, there was a span of 9 bases. This CDR3 has 13 residues.

CDR3 DNA sequence: TGCGCCAGCAGCTTGGAACTAGCGGGAAGGACCGGGGAGCTGTTTTTT. Encoded protein: CASSLELAGRTGELFF. The J gene is TRBJ2-2, the V gene TRBV5-1; 10 bases agree with TRBD2. The CDR3 sequence is 16 residues long. J lost 5 bases, V lost 0 bases, and 4 bases had no gene match. CDR1 is SGHRS and CDR2 is YFSETQ in the germline V gene.

The J gene is TRBJ2-3, the V gene TRBV7-2; TRBD2 matches 7 bases. Trimming cost V 5 bases and J 1 base; bases outside gene matches: 3. The CDR3 length is 14 residues. CDR1 is SGHTA and CDR2 is FQGNSA in the germline V gene. The CDR3 reads CASSRSGGTDTQYF. DNA for the CDR3: TGTGCCAGCAGCCGGAGCGGGGGCACAGATACGCAGTATTTT.

This clone was counted between two and nine times. The genes are TRBV28 and TRBJ2-3; TRBD2 matches 8 bases. Germline-derived CDR1 and CDR2 are MDHEN and SYDVKM. The CDR3 loop spans 15 amino acids. The ends lost 5 bases at V and 4 bases at J; junction bases unmatched: 8. CDR3: CASSRGLAPPDTQYF. CDR3 bases: TGTGCCAGCAGTCGCGGACTAGCCCCCCCAGATACGCAGTATTTT.

The chain joins TRBV27 to TRBJ2-7, with 10 bases that match TRBD2. Germline lookup yields CDR1 MNHEY and CDR2 SMNVEV (reference sequence). The CDR3 is 16 amino acids. The CDR3 coding sequence is TGTGTTAGCACCCCTAGCGGGGGCGAGGGGGCGCCCGAGCAGTACTTC. Translated, it gives CVSTPSGGEGAPEQYF.

This sequence joins TRBV11-2 and TRBJ2-7; TRBD2 might be the D (5 bases). This CDR3 has 14 amino acids. V lost 4 bases, J lost 7 bases, and 17 bases lay in between. Germline V lookup: CDR1 SGHAT, CDR2 FQNNGV. In nucleotides, the CDR3 is TGTGCCAGCAGCTCTGACCCATCGGGGTGGGAGCAGTACTTC. Amino acids: CASSSDPSGWEQYF. Full variable domain (missing parts from reference TRBV11-2 and TRBJ2-7): EAGVAQSPRYKIIEKRQSVAFWCNPISGHATLYWYQQILGQGPKLLIQFQNNGVVDDSQLPKDRFSAERLKGVDSTLKIQPAKLEDSAVYLCASSSDPSGWEQYFGPGTRLTVT.

This chain joins TRBV11-2 and TRBJ1-1; 12 bases map to TRBD1. In germline, CDR1 is SGHAT, CDR2 FQNNGV. J gave up 1 base and V 1 base, and 7 bases lay outside the gene matches. The CDR3 has 18 amino acids. The CDR3 nucleotides are TGTGCCAGCAGCTTAGTGGGACAGGGGGCGCGAAGGAACACTGAAGCTTTCTTT. Translated, it gives CASSLVGQGARRNTEAFF.

This clone was seen only once. The chain combines TRBV4-1 with TRBJ2-1; tentatively, D is TRBD2 (7 bases). The V end was cut by 0 bases, the J end by 6 bases, with 18 bases between. CDR1 MGHRA and CDR2 YSYEKL come from the germline V gene. The CDR3 consists of 17 residues. CDR3 nucleotide sequence: TGCGCCAGCAGCCAAGATCGAGGGGGGACTACCATCAATGAGCAGTTCTTC. This translates into CASSQDRGGTTINEQFF.

This clone was observed a handful of times. An end of the junction differs from the germline gene, which may be a read error. This sequence joins TRBV9 and TRBJ1-1; D possibly corresponds to TRBD1 (5 bases). Germline-derived CDR1 and CDR2 are SGDLS and YYNGEE. The CDR3 has 13 residues. The CDR3 bases are TGTGCCACCAGCAAGGACACCCGTTCCGAAGCTTTCTTT. This translates into CATSKDTRSEAFF.

The gene calls are TRBV4-1 and TRBJ1-2; D call uncertain. Trimming took off 1 base at V and 4 bases at J, with 10 bases between the two ends. CDR3 length equals 14 residues. Germline values: CDR1 MGHRA, CDR2 YSYEKL. The CDR3 region has the DNA TGCGCCAGCAGCCAAGCTTTGTTCAGCTATGGCTACACCTTC. It yields the protein CASSQALFSYGYTF.

The chain uses TRBV15 and TRBJ2-7; TRBD1 matches 11 bases. The trim removed 5 bases at V and 5 bases at J, leaving 8 bases unmatched. CDR1 LNHNV and CDR2 YYDKDF come from the germline V gene (reference sequence). The CDR3 spans 15 residues. CDR3 amino acids: CATSGDWTGGHEQYF. The CDR3 coding sequence is TGTGCCACCAGCGGGGACTGGACAGGGGGCCACGAGCAGTACTTC.

The chain recombines TRBV5-1 with TRBJ2-1; D is perhaps TRBD2 (5 bases). V lost 0 bases to trimming and J lost 0 bases, with 10 bases between them. Germline V gene sequence: CDR1 SGHRS, CDR2 YFSETQ. The CDR3 spans 16 residues. For the CDR3, the DNA is TGCGCCAGCAGCTTGGCCGCTAGCCGCTCCTACAATGAGCAGTTCTTC. This sequence encodes CASSLAASRSYNEQFF.